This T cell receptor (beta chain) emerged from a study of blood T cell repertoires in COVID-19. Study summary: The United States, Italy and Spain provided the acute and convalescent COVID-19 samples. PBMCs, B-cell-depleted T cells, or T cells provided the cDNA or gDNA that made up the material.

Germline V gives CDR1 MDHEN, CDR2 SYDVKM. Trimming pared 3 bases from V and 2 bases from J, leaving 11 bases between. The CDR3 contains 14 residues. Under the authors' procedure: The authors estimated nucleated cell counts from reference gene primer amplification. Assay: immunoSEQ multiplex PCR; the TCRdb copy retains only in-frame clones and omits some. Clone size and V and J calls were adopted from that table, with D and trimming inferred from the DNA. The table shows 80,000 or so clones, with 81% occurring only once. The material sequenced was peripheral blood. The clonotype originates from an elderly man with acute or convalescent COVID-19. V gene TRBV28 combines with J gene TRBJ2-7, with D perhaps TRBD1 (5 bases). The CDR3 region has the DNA TGTGCCAGCAGTTTGTCGCCAGGGACCTACGAGCAGTACTTC. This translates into CASSLSPGTYEQYF.